A few counts support the clone carrying this T cell receptor beta chain. Its target is unknown. The data stem from a study of OX40 agonist ivuxolimab in advanced cancers. About the study: The mean age was approximately 60 years, ranging from about 20 to 90, with under 90% of participants male. Regarding the study as a whole: CD4+ and CD8+ blood T cells expanded clonally by week 6 at 0.1 to 3.0 mg/kg. Undetermined was the antigen specificity of the expanded peripheral T cells. Among T cells, CD8+ cells averaged more expanded clones than CD4+ cells.

The CDR3 is 13 amino acids. Trimming cost V 5 bases and J 3 bases, with 11 bases left between them. Germline V gene lookup returns CDR1 SNHLY and CDR2 FYNNEI. TCRdb's table, derived via immunoSEQ multiplex PCR, lists solely in-frame clones and lacks some. This sample has about 38,000 clones; 70% to 90% occur once, and the top ten carry about 35%. The source material was CD4+ or CD8+ T cells sorted from blood, sampled in a trial of the OX40 agonist ivuxolimab. The receptor was isolated from an adult with an advanced solid tumor such as melanoma, head and neck, liver or kidney cancer. V gene TRBV2 combines with J gene TRBJ2-7; D perhaps matches TRBD2 (6 bases). The CDR3 DNA sequence: TGTGCCAGCAGTCGAATCGGGAGCTACGAGCAGTACTTC. Amino acid sequence: CASSRIGSYEQYF.